This T cell receptor beta chain emerged from a study of PD-1 blockade in classical Hodgkin lymphoma. Looked up from germline, CDR1 is MNHEY and CDR2 is SMNVEV (reference sequence). There are 16 residues in the CDR3. V was clipped by 7 bases and J by 5 bases, with 23 bases between them. Method: immunoSEQ multiplex PCR; TCRdb's copy keeps in-frame clones and lacks some. The sample holds 20,000 to 30,000 clones, about 82% seen once. Each patient relapsed following autologous stem cell transplantation, and prior brentuximab vedotin exposure differed. The chain links TRBV27 to TRBJ1-2; D ambiguous. This sequence originates from a human donor with classical Hodgkin lymphoma. The sequenced sample was peripheral blood mononuclear cells (PBMCs), obtained before the second cycle of nivolumab. The CDR3 DNA follows: TGTGCCAGCAAGCTCCTATCGGGGTCGTGGATTTATGGCTACACCTTC. As protein: CASKLLSGSWIYGYTF.